This is a list of T cell receptor beta chains from one sample in a study of T cells in localized non-small cell lung cancer. Sequencing used immunoSEQ multiplex PCR; TCRdb keeps in-frame clones, though not all of them. In the table there are 45,000 to 60,000 clones, around three quarters of which are singletons. The sequencing here drew on PBMCs, taken before any cancer treatment. The receptor source for this set is a woman between 35 and 75 years old with stage II lung adenocarcinoma. CDR3s include the opening cysteine and the closing phenylalanine or tryptophan. The order of the fields is J gene, V gene, CDR3 length, CDR3 protein.

>TRBJ2-3|TRBV5-6|15
CASSLMAGDTDTQYF
>TRBJ1-5|TRBV7-2|14
CASSLEYSNQPQHF
>TRBJ2-7|TRBV5-5|12
CASSSTLSEQYF
>TRBJ2-3|TRBV7-3|15
CASSLSGGAEGTQYF
>TRBJ1-3|TRBV25-1|16
CASSEYRGSSGNTIYF
>TRBJ2-1|TRBV6-5|15
CASSYSTLAATHAFF
>TRBJ1-1|TRBV11-2|16
CASSSTPGTPRTEAFF
>TRBJ1-2|TRBV5-8|16
CASSLDRGRPNYGYTF
>TRBJ1-1|TRBV27|14
CASSPTVMNTEAFF
>TRBJ2-4|TRBV19|15
CASRDAPTGENIQYF
>TRBJ1-6|TRBV11-2|15
CASSKRHDRASPLHF
>TRBJ1-5|TRBV5-6|12
CASSLWGQPQHF
>TRBJ2-3|TRBV7-6|13
CASSLDNTDTQYF
>TRBJ1-1|TRBV7-2|15
CASSLVPRVGTEAFF
>TRBJ2-5|TRBV18|13
CASSGRRVETQYF
>TRBJ2-1|TRBV7-8|14
CASSFRSGGLEQFF
>TRBJ2-3|TRBV25-1|15
CASSDPPGLADTQYF
>TRBJ2-5|TRBV29-1|13
CSVEVRGRGTQYF
>TRBJ1-2|TRBV29-1|13
CSVTRQGDYGYTF
>TRBJ2-5|TRBV29-1|11
CSVGAQETQYF
>TRBJ1-1|TRBV19|12
CASRTGGTEAFF
>TRBJ1-6|TRBV2|13
CASKTEGDSPLHF
>TRBJ2-7|TRBV2|13
CASIRGTPVEQYF
>TRBJ1-1|TRBV9|15
CASSVAAVMNTEAFF
>TRBJ2-1|TRBV11-2|15
CASTNHRGRSNEQFF
>TRBJ2-1|TRBV5-6|15
CASSLELAGESEQFF
>TRBJ2-7|TRBV29-1|13
CSAWDRSSYEQYF
>TRBJ2-3|TRBV5-1|14
CASSPYLTEGTQYF
>TRBJ1-1|TRBV19|13
CASSDQMNTEAFF
>TRBJ2-1|TRBV7-8|12
CASSFSGDRGFF
>TRBJ1-5|TRBV28|13
CASSSSWEQPQHF
>TRBJ1-1|TRBV7-8|15
CASSLASGANTEAFF
>TRBJ1-1|TRBV29-1|12
CSVGHENTEAFF
>TRBJ1-1|TRBV7-9|14
CASSLGGKGTEAFF
>TRBJ1-5|TRBV6-1|12
CASSEGNQPQHF
>TRBJ1-6|TRBV2|15
CASSQERGGDSPLHF
>TRBJ2-5|TRBV4-1|13
CASSYTGSETQYF
>TRBJ1-5|TRBV6-5|15
CASSGGGGTNQPQHF
>TRBJ1-6|TRBV6-1|15
CASSGQGRQHSPLHF
>TRBJ2-3|TRBV28|15
CASSAQGLAGPTQYF
>TRBJ1-2|TRBV29-1|11
CSVLENYGYTF